This TCR beta chain was observed in a study of cytomegalovirus exposure and HLA in healthy donors. Study background: Findings of an earlier analysis included some 120 million unique TCR beta sequences from some 180 million T cells.

Study-wide results and limits: Published work reported that the classifier diagnosed cytomegalovirus status with high specificity and sensitivity. For most subjects, TCR beta sequences were reported to predict HLA-A and HLA-B alleles with accuracy. TCR beta V- and J-gene trimming, according to a later analysis, was linked to a missense DCLRE1C variant.

The PCR had 60 Vbeta and 13 Jbeta primers. Some clones are missing from TCRdb's copy, which holds only in-frame ones; the method was immunoSEQ multiplex PCR. The data hold a few hundred thousand clones, with approximately 80% observed a single time. J was trimmed by 2 bases and V by 0 bases; bases with no gene match: 8. Per the germline V gene, CDR1 is LGHNA and CDR2 is YSLEER. The CDR3 contains 17 residues. For this clone: The antigen is undetermined.

J is TRBJ2-7 and V is TRBV4-3; TRBD1 agrees at 9 bases. This TCR was recovered from a girl aged 5-17 years in good health and CMV-seronegative. What was sequenced was PBMCs. The CDR3 spells CASSQDYRTGVAYEQYF. Here the CDR3 DNA reads TGCGCCAGCAGCCAAGATTACCGGACAGGGGTGGCCTACGAGCAGTACTTC.